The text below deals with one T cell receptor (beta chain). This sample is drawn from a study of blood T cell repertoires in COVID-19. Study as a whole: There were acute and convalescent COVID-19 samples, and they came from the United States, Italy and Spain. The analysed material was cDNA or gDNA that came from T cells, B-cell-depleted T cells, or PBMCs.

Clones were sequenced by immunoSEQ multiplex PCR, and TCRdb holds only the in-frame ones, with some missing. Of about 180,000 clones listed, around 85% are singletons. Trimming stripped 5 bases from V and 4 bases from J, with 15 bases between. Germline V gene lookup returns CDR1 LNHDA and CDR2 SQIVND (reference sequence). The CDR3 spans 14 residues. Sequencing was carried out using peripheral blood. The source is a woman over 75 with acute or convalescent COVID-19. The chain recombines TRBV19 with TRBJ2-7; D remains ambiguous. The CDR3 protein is CASSPSPNGYEQYF. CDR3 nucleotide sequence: TGTGCCAGTAGTCCCTCCCCGAACGGTTACGAGCAGTACTTC.